Following are 30 T cell receptor beta chains from one sample sequenced in a study of glioma-infiltrating T cells. Amplification of TCR alpha and beta CDR3 regions from RNA used iRepertoire nested multiplex PCR. Via MiXCR, TCRdb re-called the multiplex PCR reads, giving one row per CDR3 protein. The table records around 190,000 distinct CDR3 sequences, 25% to 35% of them present only once. Sequencing input: glioma tissue, nonneoplastic brain tissue, or PBMCs (not recorded which). The receptors derive from a human donor with low-grade glioma or glioblastoma, undergoing nonglioma brain surgery, or in good health (not recorded which).

This clonotype was counted many times. This chain uses TRBV25-1 with TRBJ2-5, with a possible D match to TRBD1 (6 bases). CDR1 is MGHDK, CDR2 SYGVNS, per germline. Between the trimmed V and J ends, which lost 3 bases and 6 bases, there was a span of 14 bases. There are 14 residues in the CDR3. The CDR3 spells CASSDPDSRKTQYF. The DNA of the CDR3 is TGTGCCAGCAGTGACCCGGACAGCAGGAAGACCCAGTACTTC.

The chain combines TRBV7-9 with TRBJ2-2, with no clear D. The germline gives CDR1 SEHNR, CDR2 FQNEAQ (reference sequence). V was shortened by 2 bases and J by 3 bases, with 7 bases between the two germline ends. The CDR3 has 14 residues. CDR3: CASSLKKDTGELFF. CDR3 nucleotides: TGTGCCAGCAGCTTAAAAAAGGACACCGGGGAGCTGTTTTTT.

As for this clonotype: With a much larger clone just one base away, this may be a read error. Given the absence of the conserved phenylalanine or tryptophan at the CDR3 end, a read error is likely. This chain joins TRBV7-2 and TRBJ2-1, with D unresolved. Germline V gene sequence: CDR1 SGHTA, CDR2 FQGNSA. V lost 5 bases, J lost 4 bases, and 18 bases lay in between. The CDR3 extends over 16 amino acids. CDR3 nucleotides: TGTGCCAGCAGCCCCGCAGGCGTCCGGTCTTACAATGAGCAGTTCCTC. It yields the protein CASSPAGVRSYNEQFL.

This chain links TRBV19 with TRBJ2-1; 10 nucleotides match TRBD2. Germline assignment: CDR1 LNHDA and CDR2 SQIVND (reference sequence). CDR3 length: 14 amino acids. J was trimmed by 9 bases and V by 7 bases; bases with no gene match: 9. CDR3: CASTQREGPGEQFF. CDR3 coding DNA: TGTGCCAGTACCCAGCGGGAGGGCCCGGGTGAGCAGTTCTTC.

This clonotype was counted many times. The V gene is TRBV6-1, the J gene TRBJ1-5; 8 bases match TRBD1. CDR1 and CDR2 from the germline V gene are MNHNS and SASEGT. Trimming cost V 5 bases and J 1 base; bases outside gene matches: 4. The CDR3 runs to 15 residues. The CDR3 DNA reads as TGTGCCAGCAGTCGACGGACAGGGAGCAATCAGCCCCAGCATTTT. It codes for CASSRRTGSNQPQHF.

V and J are TRBV7-2 and TRBJ2-2; TRBD2 matches at 14 bases. The CDR3 runs 19 residues. V dropped 5 bases and J dropped 3; count of bases not matched to a gene: 11. CDR1 and CDR2 from the germline V gene are SGHTA and FQGNSA. The CDR3 nucleotides read TGTGCCAGCAGCCACCACCCCGGGACTAGCGGGAGCTACACCGGGGAGCTGTTTTTT. Residues: CASSHHPGTSGSYTGELFF.

This clonotype was seen repeatedly, ten times or more. The chain carries TRBV15 and TRBJ2-7; 7 nucleotides match TRBD1. The trim removed 6 bases at V and 3 bases at J, leaving 8 bases unmatched. This CDR3 has 14 amino acids. Germline V gives CDR1 LNHNV, CDR2 YYDKDF (reference sequence). CDR3 coding DNA: TGTGCCACCAGTCCCGGACAGGCGCTCTACGAGCAGTACTTC. Residues: CATSPGQALYEQYF. The complete variable domain, with remaining parts taken from reference TRBV15 and TRBJ2-7, reads DAMVIQNPRYQVTQFGKPVTLSCSQTLNHNVMYWYQQKSSQAPKLLFHYYDKDFNNEADTPDNFQSRRPNTSFCFLDIRSPGLGDTAMYLCATSPGQALYEQYFGPGTRLTVT.

This clonotype was picked up many times. The chain recombines TRBV10-3 with TRBJ2-3, with TRBD2 matching 13 bases. CDR1 ENHRY and CDR2 SYGVKD come from the germline V gene. Trimming at V came to 6 bases and at J to 2 bases, leaving 11 bases not matched to a gene. The CDR3 extends over 18 amino acids. In nucleotides, the CDR3 is TGTGCCATCAGCCCCCTAAAACTAGCGGGAGGGTTCACAGATACGCAGTATTTT. Translating gives CAISPLKLAGGFTDTQYF.

Notes on this clonotype: The junction departs from the called germline gene at one end, perhaps through a read error. The chain has TRBV4-1 and TRBJ2-3; TRBD2 aligns across 16 bases. The CDR3 runs 20 residues. Germline loops: CDR1 MGHRA, CDR2 YSYEKL. Here the CDR3 DNA reads TGCTCCAGCAGCCAGAAGGGACTAGCGGGAGGGCCATCTCACACAGATACGCAGTATTTT. Protein product: CSSSQKGLAGGPSHTDTQYF.

Many counts were recorded for this clonotype. V and J are TRBV5-4 and TRBJ1-2; unclear D gene. The CDR3 is made up of 13 amino acids. The ends were cut back, 0 bases at V and 2 bases at J, with 5 bases in the middle. Per the germline V gene, CDR1 is SGHNT and CDR2 is YYREEE (reference sequence). The DNA of the CDR3 is TGTGCCAGCAGCTTGGAGAAAAACTATGGCTACACCTTC. The encoded protein is CASSLEKNYGYTF.

This clonotype occurred many times. This chain joins TRBV18 and TRBJ1-1; no reliable D call. This CDR3 spans 15 amino acids. Trimming took 5 bases from V and 5 from J, leaving 18 bases between them. The germline CDR1 and CDR2 sequences are KGHSH and LQKENI. Written as DNA, the CDR3 is TGTGCCAGCTCATTTAACGGCATTCGTTCGACTGAAGCTTTCTTT. Its protein product is CASSFNGIRSTEAFF.

This clonotype was recorded at least ten times. The rearrangement links TRBV15 to TRBJ2-1; D perhaps matches TRBD1 (7 bases). Germline CDR1 reads LNHNV; CDR2 reads YYDKDF (reference sequence). CDR3 length: 16 amino acids. V was trimmed by 1 base and J by 4 bases, leaving 14 bases between them. The CDR3 DNA sequence: TGTGCCACCAGCAGAGGTGCAGGGGGGCGTTACAATGAGCAGTTCTTC. Translating gives CATSRGAGGRYNEQFF.

The chain employs TRBV12-3 or TRBV12-4 and TRBJ2-7, with D unclear. The CDR3 is 13 residues long. Trimming pared 7 bases from V and 7 bases from J, leaving 17 bases between. For the CDR3, the DNA is TGTGCCAGCACCCTGGCCCCCAGTAGAGAGCAGTACTTC. Translating gives CASTLAPSREQYF.

This clonotype appeared many times. This rearrangement joins TRBV6-6 to TRBJ1-1; D uncertain. Germline V gene sequence: CDR1 MNHNY, CDR2 SVGAGI (reference sequence). Trimming took off 1 base at V and 5 bases at J, with 8 bases between the two ends. The CDR3 runs to 13 residues. In nucleotides, the CDR3 is TGTGCCAGCAGTTACTATCCGGGGACTGAAGCTTTCTTT. This sequence encodes CASSYYPGTEAFF.

This clonotype occurred many times. The chain carries TRBV3-1 and TRBJ1-2; D is ambiguous. Germline V gene lookup returns CDR1 LGHDT and CDR2 YNNKEL (reference sequence). This CDR3 is 12 amino acids long. V dropped 2 bases and J dropped 8 bases, with 9 bases sitting between them. The CDR3 loop reads CASSQYDEGYTF. CDR3 nucleotide sequence: TGTGCCAGCAGCCAATACGACGAAGGCTACACCTTC.

The chain carries TRBV19 and TRBJ1-5; 7 bases are shared with TRBD1. This CDR3 spans 13 amino acids. V was pared by 4 bases and J by 6 bases, with 3 bases of the junction left unmatched. CDR1 is LNHDA, CDR2 SQIVND, per germline (reference sequence). The CDR3: CASSTHRGQPQHF. Written as DNA, the CDR3 is TGTGCCAGTAGTACCCACAGGGGTCAGCCCCAGCATTTT.

This clonotype was seen repeatedly, ten times or more. The chain links TRBV20-1 to TRBJ1-5; TRBD1 might be the D (6 bases). Per germline, CDR1 DFQATT and CDR2 SNEGSKA (reference sequence). The CDR3 consists of 14 residues. The V end was cut by 3 bases, the J end by 1 base, with 10 bases between. DNA of the CDR3: TGCAGTGCTAGCCTAGGGGGAAGCAATCAGCCCCAGCATTTT. It encodes CSASLGGSNQPQHF.

Regarding this clonotype: A much larger clonotype is one base distant, so this may be a read error. The V gene is TRBV2, the J gene TRBJ2-1; TRBD1 matches 8 bases. Germline V gene lookup returns CDR1 SNHLY and CDR2 FYNNEI. This CDR3 has 15 residues. V lost 6 bases, J lost 3 bases, and 7 bases stayed unmatched. CDR3 in amino acids: CASRAVTGVYNEQFF. CDR3 DNA sequence: TGTGCCAGCAGGGCCGTGACAGGGGTCTACAATGAGCAGTTCTTC.

This clonotype was counted only a few times. The chain joins TRBV19 to TRBJ2-1; 9 bases match TRBD1. V shed 5 bases and J 8 bases; nucleotides not matched to a gene: 1. The CDR3 loop spans 12 amino acids. Germline V CDR1 and CDR2: LNHDA, SQIVND (reference sequence). The CDR3 DNA is TGTGCCAGTAGTGACAGGGGGGATGAGCAGTTCTTC. It encodes CASSDRGDEQFF.

V usage is TRBV12-3 or TRBV12-4 and J usage is TRBJ2-7; 8 bases are a match to TRBD2. This CDR3 spans 14 amino acids. Trimming took 6 bases from V and 1 from J; bases not matched to a gene: 5. In nucleotides, the CDR3 is TGTGCCAGCAGATCGACTAGCGAGTCCTACGAGCAGTACTTC. Residues: CASRSTSESYEQYF.

Written as DNA, the CDR3 is TGTGCCTGGAGTGTCGATAGGGGAGGTGAAGCTTTCTTT. Amino acids: CAWSVDRGGEAFF. The genes are TRBV30 and TRBJ1-1; possibly TRBD1 for D (5 bases). The V end lost 0 bases, the J end lost 7 bases, and 12 bases lay between the germline ends. Germline lookup yields CDR1 GTSNPN and CDR2 SVGIG (reference sequence). The CDR3 totals 13 residues.

The V call is TRBV2, the J call TRBJ2-3; D may correspond to TRBD1 or TRBD2 (5 bases each). This CDR3 region has 14 residues. Germline V lookup: CDR1 SNHLY, CDR2 FYNNEI. Trimming cost V 10 bases and J 5 bases, with 19 bases left between them. CDR3 sequence (DNA): TGTGCCACCTTGGGACGGCGAGGAGTAGATACGCAGTATTTT. Translation gives CATLGRRGVDTQYF.

This clonotype was seen a few times. The chain joins TRBV11-2 to TRBJ2-1; D possibly uses TRBD1 or TRBD2 (6 bases each). The V and J ends lost 2 bases and 4 bases respectively, with 15 bases between them. This CDR3 is built from 16 residues. Germline V lookup: CDR1 SGHAT, CDR2 FQNNGV. CDR3 sequence reads: CASSLYIGGSYNEQFF. As DNA, the CDR3 is TGTGCCAGCAGCTTATACATCGGGGGCTCGTACAATGAGCAGTTCTTC.

This clonotype was detected a few times. This chain joins TRBV29-1 and TRBJ2-1, with 12 bases aligning to TRBD2. CDR3 size: 15 residues. Trimming at V came to 7 bases and at J to 5 bases, leaving 9 bases not matched to a gene. Per germline, CDR1 SQVTM and CDR2 ANQGSEA. The CDR3 coding sequence is TGCAGCGAGACTTTACTAGCGGGGGGTCACAATGAGCAGTTCTTC. Translating gives CSETLLAGGHNEQFF.

The chain has TRBV20-1 and TRBJ2-5; tentatively, D is TRBD1 or TRBD2 (5 bases each). Per germline, CDR1 DFQATT and CDR2 SNEGSKA (reference sequence). The CDR3 has 13 residues. V was pared by 5 bases and J by 2 bases, with 12 bases between. The CDR3 DNA follows: TGCAGTGCTCCCCCGGGGCGGCAAGAGACCCAGTACTTC. Protein: CSAPPGRQETQYF.

There are many counts of this clonotype. V and J are TRBV6-1 and TRBJ1-1; D is undetermined. The germline CDR1 and CDR2 sequences are MNHNS and SASEGT. Trimming pared 2 bases from V and 0 bases from J, leaving 7 bases between. The CDR3 is 14 residues long. DNA for the CDR3: TGTGCCAGCAGTGAACCGGCTATGAACACTGAAGCTTTCTTT. Protein product: CASSEPAMNTEAFF.

This clonotype appeared many times. CDR3 amino acids: CASSPHSPNYGYTF. DNA for the CDR3: TGTGCCAGCAGCCCTCACAGCCCCAACTATGGCTACACCTTC. The rearrangement links TRBV6-1 to TRBJ1-2; unclear D gene. The germline CDR1 and CDR2 sequences are MNHNS and SASEGT. The CDR3 covers 14 residues. Trimming shortened V by 6 bases and J by 2 bases, and 13 bases separated the two germline ends.

This clonotype has just a few counts. The genes are TRBV3-1 and TRBJ2-7; the D gene could be TRBD1 or TRBD2 (5 bases each). Per the germline V gene, CDR1 is LGHDT and CDR2 is YNNKEL (reference sequence). The V end lost 4 bases, the J end lost 7 bases, and 17 bases lay between the germline ends. This CDR3 has 14 amino acids. This CDR3 reads CASSLLPRAGEQYF. CDR3 bases: TGTGCCAGCAGCCTTCTCCCGAGGGCAGGGGAGCAGTACTTC.

At least ten counts were recorded for this clonotype. The chain carries TRBV20-1 and TRBJ2-1; 12 nucleotides align to TRBD2. The CDR3 loop spans 15 amino acids. The V and J ends lost 5 bases and 0 bases, in that order; junction bases with no gene match: 2. Germline assignment: CDR1 DFQATT and CDR2 SNEGSKA (reference sequence). CDR3: CSALAGGSSYNEQFF. In DNA, the CDR3 is TGCAGTGCTCTAGCGGGAGGGAGCTCCTACAATGAGCAGTTCTTC.

For this clonotype: This sequence may be a read error, since a much larger clone differs from it by one base. The rearrangement links TRBV20-1 to TRBJ2-7, with 9 positions matching TRBD1. The CDR3 extends over 14 amino acids. CDR1 is DFQATT and CDR2 is SNEGSKA in the germline V gene (reference sequence). The CDR3 is CSVDAGQGSCEQYF. The CDR3 bases are TGCAGTGTCGACGCGGGACAGGGATCCTGCGAGCAGTACTTC.